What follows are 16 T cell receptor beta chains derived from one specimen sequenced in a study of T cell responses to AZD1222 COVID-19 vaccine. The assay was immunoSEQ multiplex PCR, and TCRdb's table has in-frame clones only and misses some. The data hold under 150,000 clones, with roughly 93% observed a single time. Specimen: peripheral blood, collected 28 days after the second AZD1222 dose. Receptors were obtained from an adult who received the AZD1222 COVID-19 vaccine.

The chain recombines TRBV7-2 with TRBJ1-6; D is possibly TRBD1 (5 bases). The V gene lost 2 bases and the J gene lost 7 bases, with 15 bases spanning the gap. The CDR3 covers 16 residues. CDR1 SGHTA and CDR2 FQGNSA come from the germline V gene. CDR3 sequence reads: CASSLKGDSPNSPLHF. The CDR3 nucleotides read TGTGCCAGCAGCTTAAAGGGAGACAGTCCCAATTCACCCCTCCACTTT.

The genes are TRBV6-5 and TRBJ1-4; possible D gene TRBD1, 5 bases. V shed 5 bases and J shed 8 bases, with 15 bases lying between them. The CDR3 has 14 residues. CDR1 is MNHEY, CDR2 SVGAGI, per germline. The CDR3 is CASSLLRPGEKLFF. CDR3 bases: TGTGCCAGCAGTCTTCTAAGGCCAGGGGAAAAACTGTTTTTT.

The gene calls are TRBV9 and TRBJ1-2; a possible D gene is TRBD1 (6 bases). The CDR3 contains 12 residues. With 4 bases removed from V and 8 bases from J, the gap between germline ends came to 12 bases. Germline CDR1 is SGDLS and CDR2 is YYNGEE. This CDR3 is CASSRDIRGYTF. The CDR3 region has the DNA TGTGCCAGCAGCAGGGACATCCGGGGCTACACCTTC.

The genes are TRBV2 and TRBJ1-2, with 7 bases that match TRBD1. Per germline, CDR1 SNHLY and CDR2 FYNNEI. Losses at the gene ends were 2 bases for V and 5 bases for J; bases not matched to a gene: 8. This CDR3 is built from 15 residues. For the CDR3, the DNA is TGTGCCAGCAGTGAACAAGGGGACAGATTTTATGGCTACACCTTC. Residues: CASSEQGDRFYGYTF. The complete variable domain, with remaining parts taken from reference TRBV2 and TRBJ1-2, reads EPEVTQTPSHQVTQMGQEVILRCVPISNHLYFYWYRQILGQKVEFLVSFYNNEISEKSEIFDDQFSVERPDGSNFTLKIRSTKLEDSAMYFCASSEQGDRFYGYTFGSGTRLTVV.

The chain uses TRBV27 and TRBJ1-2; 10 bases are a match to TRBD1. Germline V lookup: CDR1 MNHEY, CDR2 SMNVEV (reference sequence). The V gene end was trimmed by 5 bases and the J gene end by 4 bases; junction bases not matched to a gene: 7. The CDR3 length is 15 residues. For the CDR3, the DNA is TGTGCCAGCAGTGAGTGGACAGGGGGAAGCTATGGCTACACCTTC. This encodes CASSEWTGGSYGYTF.

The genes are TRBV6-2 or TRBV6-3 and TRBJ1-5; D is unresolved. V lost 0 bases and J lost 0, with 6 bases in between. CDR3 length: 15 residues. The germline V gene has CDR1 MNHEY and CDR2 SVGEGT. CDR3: CASSYSTISNQPQHF. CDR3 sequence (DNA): TGTGCCAGCAGTTACTCGACAATTAGCAATCAGCCCCAGCATTTT.

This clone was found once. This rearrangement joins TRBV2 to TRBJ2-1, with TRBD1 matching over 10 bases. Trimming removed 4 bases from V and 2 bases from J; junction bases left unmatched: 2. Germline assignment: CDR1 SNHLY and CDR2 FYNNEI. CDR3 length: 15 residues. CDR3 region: CASSAGTGAYNEQFF. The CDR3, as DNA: TGTGCCAGCAGTGCCGGGACAGGGGCCTACAATGAGCAGTTCTTC.

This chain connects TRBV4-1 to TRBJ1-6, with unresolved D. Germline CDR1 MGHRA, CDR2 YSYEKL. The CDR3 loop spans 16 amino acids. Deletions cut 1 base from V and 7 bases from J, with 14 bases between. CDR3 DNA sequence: TGCGCCAGCAGCCAAGGGGTAGGGAGGACGAATTCACCCCTCCACTTT. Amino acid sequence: CASSQGVGRTNSPLHF.

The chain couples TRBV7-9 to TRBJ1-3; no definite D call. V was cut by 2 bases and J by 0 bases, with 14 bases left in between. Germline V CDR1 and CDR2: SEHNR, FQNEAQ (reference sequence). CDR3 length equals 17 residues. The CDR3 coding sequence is TGTGCCAGCAGCTTACAAAGGCTAACGAGCTCTGGAAACACCATATATTTT. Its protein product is CASSLQRLTSSGNTIYF.

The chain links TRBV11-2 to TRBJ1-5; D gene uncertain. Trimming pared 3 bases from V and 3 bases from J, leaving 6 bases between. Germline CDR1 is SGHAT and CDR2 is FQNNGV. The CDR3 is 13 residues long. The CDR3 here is CASSLRYNQPQHF. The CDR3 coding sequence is TGTGCCAGCAGCTTGCGTTACAATCAGCCCCAGCATTTT.

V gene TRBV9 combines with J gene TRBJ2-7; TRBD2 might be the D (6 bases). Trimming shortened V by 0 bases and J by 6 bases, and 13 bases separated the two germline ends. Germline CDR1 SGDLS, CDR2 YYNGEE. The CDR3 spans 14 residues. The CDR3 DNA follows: TGTGCCAGCAGCGTAGTGGCGGGGAAGGGCGAGCAGTACTTC. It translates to CASSVVAGKGEQYF. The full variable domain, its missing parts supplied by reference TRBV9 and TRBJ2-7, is DSGVTQTPKHLITATGQRVTLRCSPRSGDLSVYWYQQSLDQGLQFLIQYYNGEERAKGNILERFSAQQFPDLHSELNLSSLELGDSALYFCASSVVAGKGEQYFGPGTRLTVT.

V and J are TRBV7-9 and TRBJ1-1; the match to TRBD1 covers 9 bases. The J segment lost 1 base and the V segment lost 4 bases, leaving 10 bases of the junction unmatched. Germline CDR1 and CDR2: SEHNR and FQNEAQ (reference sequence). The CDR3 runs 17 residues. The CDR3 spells CASSSFPGQGKNTEAFF. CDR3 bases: TGTGCCAGCAGCTCGTTCCCGGGACAGGGAAAGAACACTGAAGCTTTCTTT.

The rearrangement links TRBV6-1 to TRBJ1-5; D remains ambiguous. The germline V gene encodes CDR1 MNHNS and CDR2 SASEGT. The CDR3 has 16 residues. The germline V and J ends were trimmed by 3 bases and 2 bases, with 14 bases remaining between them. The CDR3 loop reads CASSDPTPLGNQPQHF. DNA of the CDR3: TGTGCCAGCAGTGACCCCACCCCGTTGGGCAATCAGCCCCAGCATTTT.

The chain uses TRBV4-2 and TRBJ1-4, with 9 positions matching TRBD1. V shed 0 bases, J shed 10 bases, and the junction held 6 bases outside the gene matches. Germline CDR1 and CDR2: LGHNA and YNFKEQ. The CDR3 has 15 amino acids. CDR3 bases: TGTGCCAGCAGCCAAGAAGGGACAGGGAAGGGAAAACTGTTTTTT. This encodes CASSQEGTGKGKLFF.

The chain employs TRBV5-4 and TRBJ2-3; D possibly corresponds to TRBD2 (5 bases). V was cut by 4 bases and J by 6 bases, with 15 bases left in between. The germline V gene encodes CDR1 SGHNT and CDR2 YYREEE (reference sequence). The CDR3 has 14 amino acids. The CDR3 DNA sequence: TGTGCCAGCAGCCAGTTGGACTCGGGCGATACGCAGTATTTT. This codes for CASSQLDSGDTQYF.

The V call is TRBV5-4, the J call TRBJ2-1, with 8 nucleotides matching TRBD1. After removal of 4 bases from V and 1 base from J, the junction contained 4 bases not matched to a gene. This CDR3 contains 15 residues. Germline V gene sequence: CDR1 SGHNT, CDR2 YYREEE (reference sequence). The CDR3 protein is CASSPYRGSYNEQFF. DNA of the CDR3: TGTGCCAGCAGCCCTTACAGGGGGTCCTACAATGAGCAGTTCTTC.